This TCR beta chain was captured by sequencing in a study of shared clonotypes between healthy human individuals. Libraries were prepared by immunoSEQ multiplex PCR; TCRdb keeps only in-frame clonotypes and omits some of them. The sample carries about 2.3 million clones, approximately 90% recorded once. V was shortened by 4 bases and J by 0 bases, with 13 bases between the two germline ends. Germline V gives CDR1 MNHNS, CDR2 SASEGT. The CDR3 extends over 15 amino acids. The specimen sequenced was naive CD4+ T cells from PBMCs. The subset: CD45RA+ positively selected. The genes are TRBV6-1 and TRBJ2-7, with D possibly TRBD2 on 6 matching bases. The TCR sequence derives from a man between 18 and 35 years old in good health. Some clones in this sample may be carry-over from other donors' samples. The CDR3 coding sequence is TGTGCCAGCAGTGGGGTGGGGGGAAGCTCCTACGAGCAGTACTTC. Translating it yields CASSGVGGSSYEQYF.